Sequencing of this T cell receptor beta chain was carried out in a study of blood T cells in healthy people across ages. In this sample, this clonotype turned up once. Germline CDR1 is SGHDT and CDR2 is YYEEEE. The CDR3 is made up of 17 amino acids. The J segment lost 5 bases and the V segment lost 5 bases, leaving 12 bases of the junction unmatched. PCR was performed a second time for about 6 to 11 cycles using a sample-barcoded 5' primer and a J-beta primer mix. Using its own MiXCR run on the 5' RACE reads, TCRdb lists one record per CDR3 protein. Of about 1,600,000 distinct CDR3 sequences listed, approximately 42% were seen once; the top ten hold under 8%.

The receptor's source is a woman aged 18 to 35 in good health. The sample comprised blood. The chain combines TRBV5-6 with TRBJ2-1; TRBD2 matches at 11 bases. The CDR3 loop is CASRPGASGRYHNEQFF. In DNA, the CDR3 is TGTGCCAGCAGGCCAGGGGCTAGCGGGAGGTACCACAATGAGCAGTTCTTC.